Below are 28 T cell receptor beta chains sequenced from a single sample in a study of shared clonotypes between healthy human individuals. Only in-frame clones appear in the TCRdb table, and some are missing; sequencing was by immunoSEQ multiplex PCR. The sample includes about 380,000 clones, approximately 96% of them seen just once. The sample consisted of memory CD8+ T cells sorted from blood. Noted subset: CD45RO+ cells pooled with CCR7-negative TemRA cells. These receptor sequences come from a man under 40 in good health.

In its sample, this clone was seen once. This chain connects TRBV13 to TRBJ2-7; D unclear. CDR1 and CDR2 from the germline V gene are PRHDT and FYEKMQ (reference sequence). This CDR3 region has 14 residues. Between the trimmed V and J ends, which lost 5 bases and 5 bases, there was a span of 16 bases. The CDR3 coding sequence is TGTGCCAGCAGCCGACTCTCCCCTATGGACGAGCAGTACTTC. It yields the protein CASSRLSPMDEQYF.

This clone was seen just once. The rearrangement uses TRBV7-2 and TRBJ2-7; no clear D gene. Looked up from germline, CDR1 is SGHTA and CDR2 is FQGNSA. The CDR3 extends over 15 amino acids. V lost 1 base to trimming and J lost 3 bases, with 13 bases between them. The CDR3 protein is CASSLERLPGYEQYF. For the CDR3, the DNA is TGTGCCAGCAGCTTAGAGCGACTTCCTGGCTACGAGCAGTACTTC.

This chain links TRBV27 with TRBJ2-3; D uncertain. CDR1 MNHEY and CDR2 SMNVEV come from the germline V gene (reference sequence). The CDR3 extends over 13 amino acids. V lost 2 bases, J lost 5 bases, and 8 bases lay in between. The CDR3 sequence: CASSLNVGDTQYF. For the CDR3, the DNA is TGTGCCAGCAGTTTAAATGTTGGAGATACGCAGTATTTT.

The chain links TRBV2 to TRBJ2-7; 11 nucleotides agree with TRBD1. The V gene's germline CDR1 is SNHLY and CDR2 FYNNEI. The CDR3 length is 14 residues. V lost 6 bases to trimming and J lost 3 bases; unmatched junction nucleotides: 4. The CDR3, as DNA: TGTGCCAGCAGGAGCGGGACAGGGGGCTACGAGCAGTACTTC. Residues: CASRSGTGGYEQYF.

The chain has TRBV7-2 and TRBJ2-7; TRBD1 is a possible D gene (5 bases). CDR3 length equals 14 residues. V lost 2 bases to trimming and J lost 6 bases, with 14 bases between them. Per germline, CDR1 SGHTA and CDR2 FQGNSA. The CDR3: CASSLTPQGGEQYF. The DNA for the CDR3 is TGTGCCAGCAGCTTAACTCCTCAGGGCGGCGAGCAGTACTTC.

Written as DNA, the CDR3 is TGTGCCAGCTCACCAGCAGCCCCCAGCTCCTATAATTCACCCCTCCACTTT. Translated, it gives CASSPAAPSSYNSPLHF. J is TRBJ1-6 and V is TRBV18; D remains unclear. Germline lookup yields CDR1 KGHSH and CDR2 LQKENI. The CDR3 length is 17 residues. The germline V and J ends were trimmed by 2 bases and 0 bases, with 11 bases remaining between them.

J is TRBJ2-5 and V is TRBV10-3; D perhaps matches TRBD1 (5 bases). With 10 bases removed from V and 1 base from J, the gap between germline ends came to 7 bases. CDR1 and CDR2 (germline): ENHRY, SYGVKD. The CDR3 is made up of 11 amino acids. The CDR3 sequence: CATGLQETQYF. The CDR3 DNA follows: TGTGCCACAGGGCTCCAAGAGACCCAGTACTTC.

CDR3 sequence (DNA): TGTGCCAGCAGCTTAGCCCGCACGACAGCCTCAATTACCGGTCCGATGGCCCAGTACTTC. It is translated as CASSLARTTASITGPMAQYF. V and J are TRBV7-6 and TRBJ2-5, with D possibly matching TRBD1 (5 bases). V was trimmed by 0 bases and J by 9 bases, leaving 32 bases between them. The CDR3 is made up of 20 amino acids. Germline lookup yields CDR1 SGHVS and CDR2 FNYEAQ.

V and J are TRBV15 and TRBJ2-2; TRBD2 matches at 12 bases. CDR1 is LNHNV, CDR2 YYDKDF, per germline (reference sequence). The CDR3 has 19 amino acids. Germline trimming cut 0 bases from V and 2 bases from J; bases unmatched to any gene: 7. CDR3 sequence: CATSRDPVGLAGNTGELFF. CDR3 DNA sequence: TGTGCCACCAGCAGAGATCCCGTGGGACTAGCGGGTAACACCGGGGAGCTGTTTTTT. Using reference TRBV15 and TRBJ2-2 for the parts outside the CDR3, the full variable domain is DAMVIQNPRYQVTQFGKPVTLSCSQTLNHNVMYWYQQKSSQAPKLLFHYYDKDFNNEADTPDNFQSRRPNTSFCFLDIRSPGLGDTAMYLCATSRDPVGLAGNTGELFFGEGSRLTVL.

J is TRBJ1-2 and V is TRBV7-9; 10 nucleotides match TRBD1. The V and J ends lost 0 bases and 8 bases, in that order; junction bases with no gene match: 6. Germline CDR1 and CDR2: SEHNR and FQNEAQ (reference sequence). This CDR3 is 15 amino acids long. The CDR3 protein is CASSLATGGATGYTF. DNA for the CDR3: TGTGCCAGCAGCTTAGCGACAGGGGGCGCGACCGGCTACACCTTC.

The rearrangement links TRBV29-1 to TRBJ2-7; D is possibly TRBD1 (5 bases). With 1 base removed from V and 3 bases from J, the gap between germline ends came to 10 bases. The CDR3 totals 13 residues. CDR1 is SQVTM and CDR2 is ANQGSEA in the germline V gene. The CDR3 protein is CSVEVDSRYEQYF. The DNA for the CDR3 is TGCAGCGTTGAAGTCGACAGCCGCTACGAGCAGTACTTC.

CDR3 in amino acids: CASSLDGVTDTQYF. The CDR3 DNA is TGTGCCAGCAGCTTAGACGGGGTCACAGATACGCAGTATTTT. The V call is TRBV7-2, the J call TRBJ2-3; D might be TRBD2 (5 bases). The CDR3 length is 14 residues. In germline, CDR1 is SGHTA, CDR2 FQGNSA. The V and J ends lost 1 base and 2 bases respectively, with 7 bases between them. The whole variable domain, remainder taken from reference TRBV7-2 and TRBJ2-3, is GAGVSQSPSNKVTEKGKDVELRCDPISGHTALYWYRQSLGQGLEFLIYFQGNSAPDKSGLPSDRFSAERTGGSVSTLTIQRTQQEDSAVYLCASSLDGVTDTQYFGPGTRLTVL.

The CDR3, as DNA: TGTGCCAGCAGCAATTTGGGCGGGAGCCATGATACGCAGTATTTT. Amino acid sequence: CASSNLGGSHDTQYF. The chain has TRBV14 and TRBJ2-3; 7 nucleotides align to TRBD2. The germline V gene has CDR1 SGHDN and CDR2 FVKESK. V gave up 5 bases and J gave up 6 bases; unmatched junction bases: 11. This CDR3 is built from 15 residues.

With regard to this clone: In the same sample, other DNA sequences code for this CDR3. The CDR3 DNA follows: TGTGCCAGCAGTTTCAGGGGGACGTATGGCTACACCTTC. Translated, it gives CASSFRGTYGYTF. The chain joins TRBV28 to TRBJ1-2, with 7 bases that match TRBD1. The CDR3 spans 13 residues. Trimming took 3 bases from V and 5 from J; bases not matched to a gene: 3. Germline CDR1 and CDR2: MDHEN and SYDVKM.

The chain joins TRBV29-1 to TRBJ1-1, with 9 bases lining up with TRBD1. Germline V gives CDR1 SQVTM, CDR2 ANQGSEA. The CDR3 contains 16 residues. J lost 3 bases, V lost 3 bases, and 11 bases had no gene match. CDR3 amino acids: CSVEPRRQGGDTEAFF. Written as DNA, the CDR3 is TGCAGCGTTGAGCCCCGTCGACAGGGGGGGGACACTGAAGCTTTCTTT. The whole variable domain, filled in from reference TRBV29-1 and TRBJ1-1, reads SAVISQKPSRDICQRGTSLTIQCQVDSQVTMMFWYRQQPGQSLTLIATANQGSEATYESGFVIDKFPISRPNLTFSTLTVSNMSPEDSSIYLCSVEPRRQGGDTEAFFGQGTRLTVV.

This chain connects TRBV6-1 to TRBJ2-3, with 7 bases lining up with TRBD2. CDR3 length equals 14 residues. The V and J ends lost 7 bases and 3 bases, in that order; junction bases with no gene match: 7. From germline, CDR1 is MNHNS and CDR2 SASEGT. The CDR3 sequence is CASTPSGPTDTQYF. The CDR3 DNA follows: TGTGCCAGCACACCTAGCGGACCAACAGATACGCAGTATTTT.

The chain has TRBV30 and TRBJ1-1; 9 bases map to TRBD1. This CDR3 has 13 residues. The germline V gene has CDR1 GTSNPN and CDR2 SVGIG (reference sequence). V lost 3 bases to trimming and J lost 5 bases; unmatched junction nucleotides: 4. CDR3 residues: CAWRTGGGTEAFF. The CDR3 DNA is TGTGCCTGGAGGACAGGGGGTGGAACTGAAGCTTTCTTT.

The chain is built from TRBV6-1 and TRBJ2-7; 11 nucleotides agree with TRBD2. The CDR3 is 15 residues long. Germline assignment: CDR1 MNHNS and CDR2 SASEGT. V was clipped by 8 bases and J by 2 bases; unmatched bases: 8. The CDR3 here is CASPPPTSGTYEQYF. The CDR3 bases are TGTGCCAGCCCCCCCCCGACTAGCGGGACCTACGAGCAGTACTTC.

The V and J genes are TRBV9 and TRBJ2-3, with a weak D call TRBD2 (6 bases). Deletions cut 4 bases from V and 5 bases from J, with 11 bases between. Germline assignment: CDR1 SGDLS and CDR2 YYNGEE. The CDR3 is made up of 13 amino acids. The CDR3 loop reads CASSPGGGDTQYF. The CDR3 DNA is TGTGCCAGCAGCCCTGGGGGAGGAGATACGCAGTATTTT. Together with reference TRBV9 and TRBJ2-3, the CDR3 gives the full variable domain: DSGVTQTPKHLITATGQRVTLRCSPRSGDLSVYWYQQSLDQGLQFLIQYYNGEERAKGNILERFSAQQFPDLHSELNLSSLELGDSALYFCASSPGGGDTQYFGPGTRLTVL.

The CDR3 loop is CASSRTSGSPRYNEQFF. DNA of the CDR3: TGCGCCAGCAGCCGAACTAGCGGGAGTCCCCGTTACAATGAGCAGTTCTTC. The gene calls are TRBV4-1 and TRBJ2-1, with 11 bases aligning to TRBD2. CDR3 length: 17 amino acids. V lost 4 bases and J lost 4; bases outside the gene matches: 9. Germline V gene data show CDR1 as MGHRA and CDR2 as YSYEKL.

J is TRBJ2-2 and V is TRBV6-5, with D unresolved. The CDR3 has 13 residues. Germline CDR1 is MNHEY and CDR2 is SVGAGI. V was shortened by 6 bases and J by 0 bases, with 5 bases between the two germline ends. DNA for the CDR3: TGTGCCAGCAGGACGTCGAACACCGGGGAGCTGTTTTTT. This sequence encodes CASRTSNTGELFF.

The CDR3 nucleotides read TGTGCCAGCAGTTACGGCCCGAAACGGGACACGTCCTACGAGCAGTACTTC. It translates to CASSYGPKRDTSYEQYF. V gene TRBV6-8 combines with J gene TRBJ2-7; D might be TRBD1 (6 bases). Germline CDR1 MNHGY, CDR2 SAAAGT. The CDR3 is 17 residues long. The V end lost 2 bases, the J end lost 1 base, and 18 bases lay between the germline ends.

The chain carries TRBV13 and TRBJ2-7; D is perhaps TRBD2 (6 bases). The CDR3 has 14 residues. V dropped 5 bases and J dropped 1 base, with 12 bases sitting between them. Germline loops: CDR1 PRHDT, CDR2 FYEKMQ (reference sequence). For the CDR3, the DNA is TGTGCCAGCAGCCCCGGGACTTTTTCCTACGAGCAGTACTTC. Translating it yields CASSPGTFSYEQYF.

In the case of this clone: Other DNA sequences in this specimen translate into the identical CDR3. The CDR3 sequence is CAWSVGSGELFF. CDR3 in DNA: TGTGCCTGGAGTGTGGGATCCGGGGAGCTGTTTTTT. This chain joins TRBV30 and TRBJ2-2; no definite D call. The CDR3 length is 12 residues. Germline lookup yields CDR1 GTSNPN and CDR2 SVGIG (reference sequence). The V end was cut by 0 bases, the J end by 6 bases, with 5 bases between. Drawing the rest from reference TRBV30 and TRBJ2-2, the complete variable domain is SQTIHQWPATLVQPVGSPLSLECTVEGTSNPNLYWYRQAAGRGLQLLFYSVGIGQISSEVPQNLSASRPQDRQFILSSKKLLLSDSGFYLCAWSVGSGELFFGEGSRLTVL.

The chain recombines TRBV7-9 with TRBJ2-2, with D perhaps TRBD2 (5 bases). V was trimmed by 1 base and J by 4 bases, leaving 10 bases between them. Germline V gene data show CDR1 as SEHNR and CDR2 as FQNEAQ (reference sequence). The CDR3 has 15 residues. CDR3 sequence: CASSLEGLITGELFF. As DNA, the CDR3 is TGTGCCAGCAGCTTAGAAGGACTCATCACCGGGGAGCTGTTTTTT.

The rearrangement links TRBV30 to TRBJ1-5; no clear D gene. CDR3 length: 14 amino acids. Germline V gene data show CDR1 as GTSNPN and CDR2 as SVGIG (reference sequence). V lost 0 bases to trimming and J lost 4 bases, with 10 bases between them. This chain's CDR3 is CAWSVGRKNQPQHF. In DNA, the CDR3 is TGTGCCTGGAGTGTCGGCAGGAAGAATCAGCCCCAGCATTTT.

The rearrangement joins TRBV25-1 to TRBJ2-3; TRBD2 agrees at 8 bases. Germline assignment: CDR1 MGHDK and CDR2 SYGVNS. The CDR3 consists of 14 residues. Germline trimming cut 7 bases from V and 7 bases from J; bases unmatched to any gene: 10. The DNA for the CDR3 is TGTGCCAGCAATCATGCGGGGGGTGGGAATACGCAGTATTTT. Protein: CASNHAGGGNTQYF.

V gene TRBV7-2 combines with J gene TRBJ1-5, with no clear D. V dropped 4 bases and J dropped 2 bases, with 6 bases sitting between them. The CDR3 runs 13 residues. Per the germline V gene, CDR1 is SGHTA and CDR2 is FQGNSA. This CDR3 reads CASSSSRNQPQHF. DNA for the CDR3: TGTGCCAGCAGCTCCAGTCGCAATCAGCCCCAGCATTTT.